A selection of T cell receptor beta chains follows, all from one sample in a study of T cell changes during pregnancy in multiple sclerosis. Sequencing was performed with immunoSEQ multiplex PCR; in TCRdb, only in-frame clones are kept and a portion is missing. The sample consists of under 25,000 clones, about 85% of them appearing once. The specimen was CD8+ T cells from peripheral blood mononuclear cells, collected in the first trimester of pregnancy. The receptors originated from a female donor in good health, enrolled as a control in a pregnancy study. Both conserved end residues are part of each CDR3. Each record gives: J gene, D gene, V gene, clone size, CDR3 DNA, CDR3 protein. The D gene is left open where the match is weak. A row's size may be missing; if present it is once, few, many or a size class.

TRBJ2-5 | - | TRBV5-1 | - | TGCGCCAGCAGCCCCGCGGGGTCGGGGTTCGAGACCCAGTACTTC | CASSPAGSGFETQYF
TRBJ2-6 | - | TRBV10-2 | once | TGCGCCAGCAAGCTCGGTGCCTCTGGGGCCAACGTCCTGACTTTC | CASKLGASGANVLTF
TRBJ2-7 | TRBD1 | TRBV5-4 | - | TGTGCCAGCAGTCGACAGGGGTCCCCCTACGAGCAGTACTTC | CASSRQGSPYEQYF
TRBJ2-1 | TRBD2 | TRBV7-3 | - | TGTGCCAGCAGCTTACTAGCGGGAATAGGCGCTGAGCAGTTCTTC | CASSLLAGIGAEQFF
TRBJ2-3 | TRBD2 | TRBV9 | - | TGTGCCAGCAGCCCGAGTGGGAGCGGGAGGGGGGCGCAGTATTTT | CASSPSGSGRGAQYF
TRBJ1-1 | TRBD1 | TRBV6-1 | - | TGTGCCAGCAGTGGGGGCAGGGGGCACATGAACACTGAAGCTTTCTTT | CASSGGRGHMNTEAFF
TRBJ2-3 | - | TRBV6-4 | - | TGTGCCAGCAGTCATGGGGCCACAGATACGCAGTATTTT | CASSHGATDTQYF
TRBJ1-2 | TRBD1 | TRBV18 | - | TGTGCCAGCTCACCTTGGGACAGGGTCCCGACTAGTGGCTACACCTTC | CASSPWDRVPTSGYTF
TRBJ1-1 | - | TRBV7-2 | - | TGTGCCAGCAGGTCAGGGTTCTCGGACACTGAAGCTTTCTTT | CASRSGFSDTEAFF
TRBJ2-7 | TRBD1 | TRBV5-6 | - | TGTGCCAGCAGCTATGCCGGGACAGGGGGTTACTACGAGCAGTACTTC | CASSYAGTGGYYEQYF
TRBJ1-3 | TRBD1 | TRBV7-2 | - | TGTGCCAGCAGCCCGACGGACAGGGGCAGAGGAAACACCATATATTTT | CASSPTDRGRGNTIYF
TRBJ2-1 | TRBD2 | TRBV11-2 | - | TGTGCCAGCAGCCATCCCACTAGCGGGGGGTTAGGCAATGAGCAGTTCTTC | CASSHPTSGGLGNEQFF
TRBJ2-7 | - | TRBV7-6 | - | TGTGCCAGTGGGAAGGGGGAGACCTCCTACGAGCAGTACTTC | CASGKGETSYEQYF
TRBJ2-3 | - | TRBV19 | - | TGTGCCAGTAGTATTATTCCAGGGCTCAGCACAGATACGCAGTATTTT | CASSIIPGLSTDTQYF
TRBJ1-6 | - | TRBV6-5 | - | TGTGCCAGCAGTTACGGGGAGGGAGCCAATTCACCCCTCCACTTT | CASSYGEGANSPLHF
TRBJ1-5 | - | TRBV21-1 | - | TGTGCCAGCAGCAGTTCAGGAGGTTGTAATCAGCGCCCCCAGCATTTT | CASSSSGGCNQRPQHF
TRBJ2-7 | TRBD1 | TRBV4-3 | - | TGCGCCAGCAGCCAAGGCGTCGTTGGACAGGGAAGCTACGAGCAGTACTTC | CASSQGVVGQGSYEQYF
TRBJ2-2 | - | TRBV7-8 | once | TGTGCCAGCAGCCCTCAGGGTGACACCGGGGAGCTGTTTTTT | CASSPQGDTGELFF
TRBJ1-5 | TRBD1 | TRBV9 | once | TGTGCCAGCAGTTCTACAGGGGGCGGACAGCCCCAGCATTTT | CASSSTGGGQPQHF
TRBJ2-1 | TRBD2 | TRBV30 | - | TGTGCCTGGACCGAGGGGACTAACAATGAGCAGTTCTTC | CAWTEGTNNEQFF
TRBJ2-5 | - | TRBV28 | - | TGTGCCAGCAGCAATAGGGACATGGAAGAGACCCAGTACTTC | CASSNRDMEETQYF
TRBJ1-2 | - | TRBV9 | - | TGTGCCAGCAGCGAAACGGGGGGAGCTAACTATGGCTACACCTTC | CASSETGGANYGYTF
TRBJ1-1 | - | TRBV13 | - | TGTGCCAGCAGTGAGACAGGATTCACTGAAGCTTTCTTT | CASSETGFTEAFF
TRBJ1-6 | TRBD1 | TRBV14 | - | TGTGCCAGCAGCCAAGAAAACAGGGGCGACAATTCACCCCTCCACTTT | CASSQENRGDNSPLHF
TRBJ2-1 | - | TRBV5-1 | - | TGCGCCAGCAGCTTGGACGGGTACAATGAGCAGTTCTTC | CASSLDGYNEQFF
TRBJ2-2 | - | TRBV7-9 | - | TGTGCCAGCAGCATAACAGGGCCGAACACCGGGGAGCTGTTTTTT | CASSITGPNTGELFF
TRBJ1-6 | - | TRBV21-1 | - | TGTGCCAGCAGCCCTCTCAGGTCCTATTCACCCCTCCACTTT | CASSPLRSYSPLHF
TRBJ2-1 | TRBD2 | TRBV6-1 | - | TGTGCCAGCAGTGAGCGGGGGGGCGTCTATGAGCAGTTCTTC | CASSERGGVYEQFF
TRBJ2-1 | TRBD2 | TRBV9 | - | TGTGCCAGCAGCGTAGTGGGTCTAGCGGTCAATGAGCAGTTCTTC | CASSVVGLAVNEQFF
TRBJ2-3 | - | TRBV9 | - | TGTGCCAGCAGCGTAGCTGGGGAACTAGCAATGAGCACAGATACGCAGTATTTT | CASSVAGELAMSTDTQYF
TRBJ2-2 | - | TRBV19 | - | TGTGCCAGTCGCCCCGCGGGGCGCGACACCGGGGAGCTGTTTTTT | CASRPAGRDTGELFF
TRBJ1-4 | TRBD1 | TRBV30 | - | TGTGCCTGGAAGGGGACAGGGATTGAAAAACTGTTTTTT | CAWKGTGIEKLFF
TRBJ1-5 | - | TRBV7-9 | - | TGTGCCAGCAGCCCGGACAGCTTAGATCAGCCCCAGCATTTT | CASSPDSLDQPQHF
TRBJ2-7 | - | TRBV28 | once | TGTGCCAGCAGTTTTCTCGGGGGATCCTACGAGCAGTACTTC | CASSFLGGSYEQYF
TRBJ1-1 | - | TRBV5-1 | - | TGCGCCAGCAGCTTAAACAAAAGCCGACAGGTTGAAGCTTTCTTT | CASSLNKSRQVEAFF
TRBJ1-2 | - | TRBV11-2 | - | TGTGCCAGCAGCTTAGATGAAGTGGCATCCTATGGCTACACCTTC | CASSLDEVASYGYTF
TRBJ2-5 | TRBD2 | TRBV19 | - | TGTGCCAGTAGTGCTCTAGCGGGTCCCTCCCAAGAGACCCAGTACTTC | CASSALAGPSQETQYF
TRBJ2-1 | TRBD2 | TRBV7-3 | - | TGTGCCAGCAGCTTCCTTCGTGGCGGGGGGAATGAGCAGTTCTTC | CASSFLRGGGNEQFF
TRBJ2-7 | - | TRBV13 | - | TGTGCCAGCAGCTTGGGCAGATCCTACGAGCAGTACTTC | CASSLGRSYEQYF
TRBJ2-1 | TRBD2 | TRBV18 | - | TGTGCCAGCTCACCCGCACTAGCGGGGGGGGACAATGAGCAGTTCTTC | CASSPALAGGDNEQFF
TRBJ1-1 | TRBD1 | TRBV6-5 | - | TGTGCCAGCAGCGACAGGGGGCCGTACACTGAAGCTTTCTTT | CASSDRGPYTEAFF
TRBJ2-7 | - | TRBV29-1 | - | TGCAGCGTTTCGGACAGTTCCTACGAGCAGTACTTC | CSVSDSSYEQYF
TRBJ1-4 | TRBD1 | TRBV28 | - | TGTGCCAGCAGTTTTTCGCAGGGGGCACCTAATGAAAAACTGTTTTTT | CASSFSQGAPNEKLFF